The rows below give T cell receptor beta chains drawn from one sample of a study of T cell responses to AZD1222 COVID-19 vaccine. The data were produced by immunoSEQ multiplex PCR, yet TCRdb's version contains in-frame clones alone and is incomplete. The table lists about 160,000 clones, 94% of them singletons. Sample: peripheral blood, taken 28 days after the second AZD1222 dose. All receptors derive from an adult who received the AZD1222 COVID-19 vaccine. Each CDR3 is given with its conserved first and last residue. The D gene is left open where the match is weak. Clone size is shown for a subset of rows, as once, few, many or a class of expanded clone.

J gene	D gene	V gene	clone size	CDR3 protein	CDR3 DNA
TRBJ2-7	.	TRBV7-2	few	CASREGAGLWSHEQYF	TGTGCCAGCAGGGAAGGGGCGGGACTGTGGTCCCACGAGCAGTACTTC
TRBJ2-7	TRBD2	TRBV7-2	.	CASSTRTSGNEQYF	TGTGCCAGCAGCACAAGGACTAGCGGTAACGAGCAGTACTTC
TRBJ1-5	.	TRBV24-1	.	CATSGRSGQPQHF	TGTGCCACCAGTGGGCGCTCTGGGCAGCCCCAGCATTTT
TRBJ1-5	.	TRBV27	few	CASSLFVSNQPQHF	TGTGCCAGCAGTTTATTCGTGAGCAATCAGCCCCAGCATTTT
TRBJ1-4	.	TRBV30	.	CAWSAEPVPTNEKLFF	TGTGCCTGGAGTGCAGAACCCGTTCCAACTAATGAAAAACTGTTTTTT
TRBJ2-1	.	TRBV29-1	.	CSVERVGNEQFF	TGCAGCGTTGAGCGGGTAGGCAATGAGCAGTTCTTC
TRBJ2-5	.	TRBV5-1	.	CASSSGRGQETQYF	TGCGCCAGCAGTTCAGGGCGGGGACAAGAGACCCAGTACTTC
TRBJ1-1	.	TRBV27	few	CASSRTQGANTEAFF	TGTGCCAGCAGCCGTACACAGGGAGCGAACACTGAAGCTTTCTTT
TRBJ2-2	TRBD1	TRBV6-2/TRBV6-3	.	CASSYGTVNTGELFF	TGTGCCAGCAGTTACGGGACAGTGAACACCGGGGAGCTGTTTTTT
TRBJ2-1	TRBD2	TRBV3-1/TRBV3-2	once	CASSPRPSGASLNEQFF	TGTGCCAGCAGCCCCAGACCTAGCGGAGCCTCCCTCAATGAGCAGTTCTTC
TRBJ2-7	TRBD2	TRBV9	once	CASSVGAGAHYEQYF	TGTGCCAGCAGCGTAGGTGCGGGAGCCCACTACGAGCAGTACTTC
TRBJ2-3	.	TRBV14	.	CASSHMDYTDTQYF	TGTGCCAGCAGCCACATGGACTACACAGATACGCAGTATTTT
TRBJ1-3	.	TRBV29-1	.	CSAISNSGNTIYF	TGCAGCGCAATCAGTAACTCTGGAAACACCATATATTTT
TRBJ2-7	TRBD2	TRBV11-2	.	CASSPGPATGGYEQYF	TGTGCCAGCAGCCCAGGCCCCGCTACGGGAGGGTACGAGCAGTACTTC
TRBJ2-7	TRBD1	TRBV4-2	.	CASSQGGQGVEQYF	TGTGCCAGCAGCCAAGGGGGACAGGGAGTTGAGCAGTACTTC
TRBJ2-3	.	TRBV4-2	.	CASSQERHLPHTQYF	TGTGCCAGCAGCCAAGAAAGACATCTCCCTCATACGCAGTATTTT
TRBJ1-1	TRBD1	TRBV5-4	.	CASSPTDRENTEAFF	TGTGCCAGCAGCCCTACGGACAGGGAGAACACTGAAGCTTTCTTT
TRBJ1-5	.	TRBV27	.	CASSLSPTLNQPQHF	TGTGCCAGCAGTTTATCTCCTACCCTCAATCAGCCCCAGCATTTT
TRBJ2-5	TRBD2	TRBV7-9	once	CASSLGLATQETQYF	TGTGCCAGCAGCTTGGGACTAGCGACCCAAGAGACCCAGTACTTC
TRBJ2-7	.	TRBV29-1	once	CSVRQSSYEQYF	TGCAGCGTACGACAGAGCTCCTACGAGCAGTACTTC
TRBJ2-7	.	TRBV28	.	CASSLTGPGEQYF	TGTGCCAGCAGTTTAACAGGGCCGGGGGAGCAGTACTTC
TRBJ1-1	TRBD1	TRBV9	.	CASSGPTGETEAFF	TGTGCCAGCAGCGGACCGACAGGGGAGACTGAAGCTTTCTTT
TRBJ2-7	TRBD2	TRBV15	once	CATSRRLAGAIPFYEQYF	TGTGCCACCAGCAGAAGGCTAGCGGGAGCAATCCCTTTTTACGAGCAGTACTTC
TRBJ2-1	TRBD2	TRBV7-3	.	CASRPSGTNEQFF	TGTGCCAGCAGGCCTAGCGGGACCAATGAGCAGTTCTTC
TRBJ2-7	.	TRBV18	.	CASSPPSGWKGEQYF	TGTGCCAGCTCACCACCGTCGGGATGGAAGGGAGAGCAGTACTTC
TRBJ2-3	.	TRBV29-1	.	CSVDRGSDTQYF	TGCAGCGTTGATCGGGGGTCGGATACGCAGTATTTT
TRBJ1-5	.	TRBV5-3	.	CARSLVAGYSNQPQHF	TGTGCCAGAAGCTTGGTGGCAGGGTATAGCAATCAGCCCCAGCATTTT
TRBJ2-5	TRBD2	TRBV19	.	CASSSAGGTQYF	TGTGCCAGTAGTAGCGCGGGAGGGACCCAGTACTTC
TRBJ1-2	.	TRBV2	.	CASSEGVFRHNYGYTF	TGTGCCAGCAGTGAGGGGGTGTTCCGCCATAACTATGGCTACACCTTC
TRBJ2-5	.	TRBV18	.	CASSPQETQYF	TGTGCCAGCTCACCACAAGAGACCCAGTACTTC
TRBJ1-1	.	TRBV5-6	few	CASSLSGSGTEAFF	TGTGCCAGCAGCTTATCAGGGTCGGGCACTGAAGCTTTCTTT
TRBJ2-1	.	TRBV11-2	.	CASSLEGYNEQFF	TGTGCCAGCAGCTTAGAAGGCTACAATGAGCAGTTCTTC
TRBJ1-2	.	TRBV18	.	CASSPKTDNYGYTF	TGTGCCAGCTCACCGAAGACTGATAACTATGGCTACACCTTC
TRBJ2-2	TRBD2	TRBV5-1	.	CASSLGSGRYDTGELFF	TGCGCCAGCAGCTTGGGTAGCGGGAGGTATGACACCGGGGAGCTGTTTTTT
TRBJ1-1	.	TRBV30	.	CAWSRGANTEAFF	TGTGCCTGGAGCCGCGGAGCGAACACTGAAGCTTTCTTT
TRBJ2-2	.	TRBV10-2	few	CASSRDIITGELFF	TGCGCCAGCAGTCGGGACATAATCACCGGGGAGCTGTTTTTT
TRBJ1-1	.	TRBV18	once	CATLAGANTEAFF	TGTGCCACCCTCGCAGGGGCGAACACTGAAGCTTTCTTT
TRBJ2-5	TRBD2	TRBV4-1	.	CASSRTSGTQETQYF	TGCGCCAGCAGCCGGACTAGCGGGACTCAAGAGACCCAGTACTTC
TRBJ2-7	.	TRBV3-1/TRBV3-2	.	CASSQRTRTGEQYF	TGTGCCAGCAGCCAGAGGACACGAACAGGAGAGCAGTACTTC
TRBJ1-5	TRBD1	TRBV28	.	CASNDRVDQPQHF	TGTGCCAGCAATGACAGGGTTGATCAGCCCCAGCATTTT
TRBJ2-5	.	TRBV5-1	.	CASSLLPGQEETQYF	TGCGCCAGCAGCTTGTTACCAGGGCAAGAAGAGACCCAGTACTTC
TRBJ2-2	.	TRBV6-5	.	CASSYSGLGATGELFF	TGTGCCAGCAGTTACTCGGGCTTGGGGGCCACCGGGGAGCTGTTTTTT
TRBJ1-5	TRBD1	TRBV5-3	once	CARSARRGQGASGQPQHF	TGTGCCAGAAGCGCAAGGAGGGGACAGGGGGCTTCTGGCCAGCCCCAGCATTTT
TRBJ1-4	.	TRBV3-1/TRBV3-2	once	CASSQSQTGMTELFF	TGTGCCAGCAGCCAATCCCAGACGGGAATGACTGAACTGTTTTTT
TRBJ1-2	.	TRBV28	.	CASLPVDGYGYTF	TGTGCCAGCCTCCCCGTCGACGGGTATGGCTACACCTTC
TRBJ2-3	.	TRBV4-1	.	CASSQGGTQYF	TGCGCCAGCAGCCAAGGAGGTACGCAGTATTTT
TRBJ1-1	TRBD1	TRBV10-3	.	CASKGATEAFF	TGTGCCTCCAAGGGGGCCACTGAAGCTTTCTTT
TRBJ2-6	.	TRBV27	.	CASSLQSSGANVLTF	TGTGCCAGCAGCCTTCAAAGCTCTGGGGCCAACGTCCTGACTTTC
TRBJ1-3	.	TRBV27	.	CASSLSPGGNTIYF	TGTGCCAGCAGTTTGTCACCCGGAGGAAACACCATATATTTT
TRBJ2-7	.	TRBV5-1	.	CASSYLGYEQYF	TGCGCCAGCAGCTACCTGGGATACGAGCAGTACTTC
TRBJ2-3	TRBD2	TRBV15	.	CATSRDRWGGSPDTQYF	TGTGCCACCAGCAGAGATAGGTGGGGCGGGAGTCCAGATACGCAGTATTTT
TRBJ1-4	TRBD1	TRBV7-9	once	CASSLGSLGTANEKLFF	TGTGCCAGCAGCTTAGGTTCTTTGGGGACAGCAAATGAAAAACTGTTTTTT
TRBJ2-2	.	TRBV28	.	CASSKITGELFF	TGTGCCAGCAGCAAAATCACCGGGGAGCTGTTTTTT
TRBJ2-7	TRBD2	TRBV10-2	.	CASSERGLAVYEQYF	TGCGCCAGCAGTGAGAGGGGACTAGCGGTATACGAGCAGTACTTC
TRBJ1-3	TRBD1	TRBV5-8	.	CASSRGQGSVSGNTIYF	TGTGCCAGCAGCCGGGGACAGGGTTCGGTCTCTGGAAACACCATATATTTT